This paragraph covers one T cell receptor beta chain sequence. Which antigen it targets is not known. Base qualities were left out, and no much larger clone turns up one base away. The library was obtained by the immunoSEQ multiplex PCR assay. For the multiplex PCR, a mixture combining 60 forward primers for TCR Vbeta segments and 13 reverse primers for TCR Jbeta segments was used. Amplification of the CDR3 region of rearranged TCR beta genes was performed with a multiplex PCR assay on genomic DNA. The amplified TCR beta libraries were sequenced on the Illumina HiSeq System as 87-base-pair reads. As for the original processing: In a later analysis, about 80 million unique TCR beta chains were counted across the approximately 670 repertoires, and roughly 10 million of these chains were shared by at least two donors. A nearest-neighbor algorithm error-corrected the raw reads and collapsed the reads into unique sequences, merging closely related sequences to remove PCR and sequencing errors. V, D and J gene segments were assigned by aligning CDR3 sequences to IMGT reference sequences. For a sequence to be retained, at least a six-nucleotide match to both a V gene segment and a J gene segment was required. A rearrangement counted as productive if the CDR3 had no stop codons and remained in frame with V and J, and every other rearrangement counted as non-productive. CDR3 was defined by IMGT convention, running from the second conserved V-encoded cysteine to the conserved J-encoded phenylalanine. Sequences without an unambiguous match to a single V gene segment were excluded from the earlier analysis of several hundred of the donors. An earlier analysis of 450 to 650 of the donors called V segments functional above 56.7% productive rearrangements and segregating when the between-donor standard deviation exceeded 5%. A statistical classification framework was built to diagnose cytomegalovirus status from the catalog of TCR beta chain sequences. In a later analysis, TCR nucleotide sequences were compared against IMGT/GENE-DB human TR gene sequences so that V and J genes could be assigned. Using the TCRdist pipeline, a later analysis assigned CDR3 sequences along with most-parsimonious VDJ recombination scenarios. In a later analysis, each TCR beta chain was defined by its CDR3 amino acid sequence together with its V-gene family, and reads lacking a unique V-gene family were excluded. To address suspected cross-contamination and a sequencing artifact, a later analysis removed a few hundred highly shared, low-generation-probability nucleotide sequences. In a later analysis, a clonal expansion index was calculated for each public chain from normalized within-repertoire ranks of inferred template counts. In a later analysis, generation probabilities were computed using a VDJ recombination model fitted to out-of-frame rearrangements, and the results were checked against IGoR. A later analysis scored TCR-TCR, TCR-HLA and TCR-CMV co-occurrence with hypergeometric tests, applying a repertoire-size bias correction to TCR pairs. False discovery rates were estimated in a later analysis by permuting HLA or CMV assignments 20 times. In a later analysis, co-occurring TCRs were grouped with DBSCAN, and TCRdist sequence similarity was added when clustering was performed within HLA-allele-positive subsets. Repertoires with fewer than 30,000 or more than 120,000 public chains, plus five repertoires with anomalous nucleotide sharing, were excluded from co-occurrence clustering. Here the immuneACCESS table is served through TCRdb, limited to in-frame sequences with V and J called. Missing clones are a known gap in these copies; in checked studies unresolved V genes cover under half, and the rest lacks a known reason. The V and J calls and clone size are taken from that table; D and trimming were inferred from the DNA. The sample table holds under 200,000 clones, of which approximately 86% were seen once. Around 0.3% of the sample goes to the ten largest clones.

This sample stems from a study of cytomegalovirus exposure and HLA in healthy donors (TCRdb year 2017). In terms of the full investigation: In an earlier analysis of several hundred of the donors, 250 to 350 Gb of sequence data and 120 million or so unique TCR beta sequences from 180 million or so T cells were reported. Alongside the repertoire data, information on donor age, sex, ethnicity and CMV serostatus was compiled. The study aimed to test whether signatures of past pathogen exposure could be identified by cataloging public T cell receptors. The number of donors typed differed by locus, with about 629-630 for A, B, C, DRB1 and DQB1, around 520 for DQA1, 600 to 610 for DPA1, and about 450 for DPB1. Every repertoire in the discovery cohort had been generated on one and the same sequencing platform. In a later genetic analysis, genome-wide SNP genotypes for about three fifths of the roughly 670 donors were used, and that subset was treated as a discovery cohort. The later analysis used no new phenotypic data to find candidate immune exposures, relying instead on TCR beta sequences and their occurrence across donors. HLA typing included class I and class II loci at four-digit resolution. Of the roughly 400 genotyped donors, about 84% fell in the genetic ancestry cluster associated with self-reported Caucasian donors. An early release that covered about 600 HLA-typed donors contained around 300 gigabases of sequencing data and 80 million or so unique TCR sequences. Five DR-DQ haplotypes were treated as single units for association and clustering because of strong linkage in the cohort. To decide whether each TCR beta V gene segment behaved as functional or pseudogenic, an earlier analysis of 587 of the donors relied on high-throughput TCR beta sequencing. In addition to the first cohort of about 650 subjects, a separate validation cohort of 120 different subjects was used. To study patterns of TCR occurrence, a later analysis re-analyzed previously published TCR beta repertoires from around 670 donors and added high-resolution HLA genotyping. On average, 235,054 unique TCR beta nucleotide sequences were sequenced per donor among several hundred genotyped donors of the cohort, with roughly 19% of those sequences being non-productive. To predict cytomegalovirus infection status, the study combined high-throughput TCR immunosequencing, statistical association of individual TCRs with disease status, and machine learning. The study profiled the T cell repertoires of more than 500 subjects by immunosequencing and related them to cytomegalovirus serostatus. What the work shows at the level of the full study, not this receptor alone: An association between a missense DCLRE1C variant and V-gene and J-gene trimming of TCR beta chains was found in a later genetic analysis and replicated in an independent cohort. According to a later genetic analysis, donors in an Asian-associated ancestry cluster had fewer N-insertions in productive TCRs than the approximately 610-donor mean. Presence/absence analyses assumed roughly uniform sequencing depth across donors, an assumption that may not hold. The sequencing pipeline was judged likely to have produced a cluster of highly shared sequence variants as a technical artifact. In both the original and validation cohorts, the classifier was reported to diagnose cytomegalovirus status with high specificity and sensitivity. For the cohort, immune exposure information was limited to CMV serostatus. Because the 87-base-pair reads could not distinguish some IMGT-functional V segments, including TRBV6-2 and TRBV6-3, those segments were excluded. Three of the identified cytomegalovirus-associated TCR beta chains were confirmed in vitro to be specific for cytomegalovirus antigens. This cohort had only TCR beta chains sequenced, and the lack of alpha or paired-chain data limited which features could be detected. In a later analysis, several top co-occurrence clusters were reported to appear linked to parvovirus B19, influenza, CMV and Epstein-Barr virus. Because counts were too low, roughly 18 rarely observed V segments, including chromosome 9 orphons, were left out of the earlier analysis of 500 to 650 of the donors. When HLA alleles, especially DR and DQ, strongly co-occurred, TCR associations were difficult to assign to individual alleles. The authors suggested that the approach could potentially be extended to other disease states and immunological phenotypes. At a false discovery rate of 0.05, a later analysis linked 16,951 TCR beta sequences to specific HLA alleles. Correlated functional status among segregating V segments might reflect linkage disequilibrium, but an unknown experimental factor could not be ruled out. In the study, about 150 TCR beta chains were listed as associated with cytomegalovirus. According to a later analysis, TCR association rates differed among HLA loci, with DRB1 alleles showing the most associated TCRs and HLA-C alleles showing the fewest. A further reported finding was that TCR beta sequences accurately predicted the HLA-A and HLA-B alleles for most subjects in the first cohort. Because HLA typing was unavailable for some donors at each locus, only the typed subset was used in association tests. A later analysis found that most CMV-associated TCR beta chains appeared HLA-restricted, with HLA associations seemingly driven largely by CMV exposure. An earlier analysis of approximately 590 of the donors showed that most TCR beta V segments appeared in productive rearrangements either about 90% or about 30% of the time, which broadly matched IMGT annotations. Compared with equally common non-associated chains, HLA-associated TCR beta chains in a later analysis were more clonally expanded and had lower generation probabilities. While some public TCRs were present in many individuals, most TCR sequences turned up only very rarely across donors.

The cohort consisted of 666 healthy bone marrow donors. All cohort members were sampled while nominally healthy, although unrecorded immune exposures were likely present. The donor tested CMV seronegative, placing the donor among the 350 to 400 seronegative members of the cohort. A peripheral blood sample was provided by each donor, and peripheral blood mononuclear cells were used for TCR beta sequencing. The Qiagen DNeasy Blood Extraction Kit was used to extract genomic DNA from the blood cell samples. The germline V gene supplies CDR1 SGHRS and CDR2 YFSETQ. The cysteine opens and the phenylalanine closes a CDR3 of 13 amino acids. Of all the DNA, just the CDR3 is kept, 39 bases in frame from base 1. Compared with germline, V lacks 4 bases and J lacks 9 bases; bases without a gene match: 7.

The rearranged chain carries TRBV5-1 and TRBJ2-1, with 7 central nucleotides matching TRBD2. The TCR comes from a woman in her 30s in good health and CMV-seronegative. The sample was PBMCs. The DNA sequence is TGCGCCAGCAGCATTACTAGCGCAGGTGAGCAGTTCTTC. It encodes CASSITSAGEQFF.